A selection of T cell receptor beta chains follows, all from one sample in a study of T cell repertoires in cytomegalovirus infection. TCRdb ran MiXCR on the reads and lists one entry per CDR3 protein. The data hold 150,000 to 200,000 distinct CDR3 sequences, with roughly a fifth observed a single time. The specimen was PBMCs. Source of these receptors: a human donor in good health (CMV status not recorded). Some clones in this sample may be carry-over from other donors' samples. CDR3s include the opening cysteine and the closing phenylalanine or tryptophan. The order of the fields is D gene, clone size, V gene, J gene, CDR3 protein, CDR3 DNA. The D gene is left open where the match is weak. The size of a clone is reported for some rows only, either as once, few or many, or as a class for expanded clones.

d_gene: TRBD1
abundance: many
v_gene: TRBV23-1
j_gene: TRBJ2-6
CDR3aa: CASSQDDRGSHNVLTF
CDR3nt: TGCGCCAGCAGTCAAGACGACAGGGGTTCTCACAACGTCCTGACTTTC

d_gene: .
abundance: few
v_gene: TRBV6-5
j_gene: TRBJ2-5
CDR3aa: CASSPAARETQYF
CDR3nt: TGTGCCAGCAGTCCCGCGGCCCGGGAGACCCAGTACTTC

d_gene: .
abundance: .
v_gene: TRBV29-1
j_gene: TRBJ1-4
CDR3aa: CSARVGTTNENLFF
CDR3nt: TGCAGCGCCCGAGTTGGTACAACTAATGAAAATCTGTTTTTT

d_gene: TRBD1
abundance: .
v_gene: TRBV11-2
j_gene: TRBJ2-7
CDR3aa: CASSSTDRGYEQYF
CDR3nt: TGTGCCAGCAGCTCAACCGACAGGGGGTACGAGCAGTACTTC

d_gene: TRBD2
abundance: many
v_gene: TRBV7-2
j_gene: TRBJ2-7
CDR3aa: CASSLGTGTSGRTTYEQYF
CDR3nt: TGTGCCAGCAGCTTAGGTACCGGGACTAGCGGGAGGACTACCTACGAGCAGTACTTC

d_gene: TRBD2
abundance: few
v_gene: TRBV2
j_gene: TRBJ2-3
CDR3aa: CASSEGGLDTQYF
CDR3nt: TGTGCCAGCAGCGAGGGAGGGTTAGATACGCAGTATTTT

d_gene: .
abundance: .
v_gene: TRBV19
j_gene: TRBJ2-3
CDR3aa: CASSIGGAGDTQYF
CDR3nt: TGTGCCAGTAGTATTGGGGGGGCTGGGGATACGCAGTATTTT

d_gene: .
abundance: .
v_gene: TRBV24-1
j_gene: TRBJ2-1
CDR3aa: CATSGDTYNEQFF
CDR3nt: TGTGCCACCAGTGGGGACACCTACAATGAGCAGTTCTTC

d_gene: .
abundance: .
v_gene: TRBV12-3/TRBV12-4
j_gene: TRBJ2-3
CDR3aa: CASSFGSVGDTQYF
CDR3nt: TGTGCCAGCAGTTTTGGTAGCGTAGGAGATACGCAGTATTTT

d_gene: .
abundance: few
v_gene: TRBV7-9
j_gene: TRBJ2-7
CDR3aa: CASSLTSWGEPYEQYF
CDR3nt: TGTGCCAGCAGCTTAACATCCTGGGGGGAGCCCTACGAGCAGTACTTC

d_gene: TRBD2
abundance: .
v_gene: TRBV5-1
j_gene: TRBJ2-2
CDR3aa: CASSPRSGANTGELFF
CDR3nt: TGCGCCAGCAGCCCCAGAAGCGGGGCCAACACCGGGGAGCTGTTTTTT

d_gene: TRBD1
abundance: .
v_gene: TRBV14
j_gene: TRBJ2-1
CDR3aa: CASSQETGRGSQNEQFF
CDR3nt: TGTGCCAGCAGCCAAGAGACCGGCAGGGGGTCGCAGAATGAGCAGTTCTTC

d_gene: .
abundance: many
v_gene: TRBV7-8
j_gene: TRBJ2-5
CDR3aa: CASSLARGLNQETQYF
CDR3nt: TGTGCCAGCAGCTTAGCGCGAGGTCTGAACCAAGAGACCCAGTACTTC

d_gene: .
abundance: few
v_gene: TRBV29-1
j_gene: TRBJ2-5
CDR3aa: CSVGGLAEKYQETQYF
CDR3nt: TGCAGCGTTGGTGGTTTGGCAGAGAAGTACCAAGAGACCCAGTACTTC

d_gene: .
abundance: many
v_gene: TRBV12-3/TRBV12-4
j_gene: TRBJ1-5
CDR3aa: CASSFVQGGNQPQHF
CDR3nt: TGTGCCAGCAGTTTTGTTCAGGGTGGCAATCAGCCCCAGCATTTT

d_gene: .
abundance: many
v_gene: TRBV12-3/TRBV12-4
j_gene: TRBJ2-2
CDR3aa: CASSFLGSGELFF
CDR3nt: TGTGCCAGCAGTTTCTTAGGTTCCGGGGAGCTGTTTTTT

d_gene: TRBD1
abundance: few
v_gene: TRBV29-1
j_gene: TRBJ1-2
CDR3aa: CSVLGTGLSVYGYTF
CDR3nt: TGCAGCGTCCTCGGGACAGGGTTATCGGTCTATGGCTACACCTTC

d_gene: .
abundance: many
v_gene: TRBV12-3/TRBV12-4
j_gene: TRBJ2-7
CDR3aa: CASSLAGDEQYF
CDR3nt: TGTGCCAGCAGTTTAGCCGGGGATGAGCAGTACTTC

d_gene: TRBD2
abundance: .
v_gene: TRBV5-1
j_gene: TRBJ2-5
CDR3aa: CVSSPGTSGGFQETQYF
CDR3nt: TGCGTCAGCAGCCCAGGGACTAGCGGGGGCTTCCAAGAGACCCAGTACTTC

d_gene: TRBD2
abundance: many
v_gene: TRBV7-2
j_gene: TRBJ2-1
CDR3aa: CASSPPPAGVANEQFF
CDR3nt: TGTGCCAGCAGCCCACCCCCAGCGGGAGTCGCCAATGAGCAGTTCTTC

d_gene: TRBD1
abundance: .
v_gene: TRBV28
j_gene: TRBJ2-7
CDR3aa: CASSPPDRGSNEQYF
CDR3nt: TGTGCCAGCAGTCCCCCGGACAGGGGTTCCAACGAGCAGTACTTC

d_gene: TRBD1
abundance: .
v_gene: TRBV4-2
j_gene: TRBJ1-2
CDR3aa: CASSQDAGGNYGYTF
CDR3nt: TGTGCCAGCAGCCAAGATGCAGGGGGGAACTATGGCTACACCTTC

d_gene: TRBD1
abundance: few
v_gene: TRBV7-6
j_gene: TRBJ2-5
CDR3aa: CASSLGDRGQETQYF
CDR3nt: TGTGCCAGCAGCTTAGGGGACAGGGGGCAGGAGACCCAGTACTTC

d_gene: .
abundance: few
v_gene: TRBV6-5
j_gene: TRBJ2-5
CDR3aa: CASSLGSATGETQYF
CDR3nt: TGTGCCAGCAGTTTAGGGTCCGCCACCGGGGAGACCCAGTACTTC

d_gene: .
abundance: few
v_gene: TRBV28
j_gene: TRBJ2-5
CDR3aa: CASSPQPLTAETQYF
CDR3nt: TGTGCCAGCAGTCCCCAACCTCTGACTGCAGAGACCCAGTACTTC

d_gene: TRBD1
abundance: many
v_gene: TRBV6-2/TRBV6-3
j_gene: TRBJ2-7
CDR3aa: CASSSGTVYEQYF
CDR3nt: TGTGCCAGCAGTTCCGGGACAGTCTACGAGCAGTACTTC

d_gene: .
abundance: .
v_gene: TRBV28
j_gene: TRBJ2-7
CDR3aa: CASAQTHEQYF
CDR3nt: TGTGCTTCAGCACAGACCCACGAGCAGTACTTC

d_gene: .
abundance: .
v_gene: TRBV20-1
j_gene: TRBJ1-2
CDR3aa: CSARMADDYGYTF
CDR3nt: TGCAGTGCTAGGATGGCGGACGACTATGGCTACACCTTC

d_gene: .
abundance: few
v_gene: TRBV2
j_gene: TRBJ1-2
CDR3aa: CASSEAGGGGTF
CDR3nt: TGTGCCAGCAGTGAAGCGGGGGGCGGCGGTACCTTC

d_gene: TRBD1
abundance: many
v_gene: TRBV7-2
j_gene: TRBJ2-3
CDR3aa: CASSSPRRPRTGLTDTQYF
CDR3nt: TGTGCCAGCAGCTCCCCCCGAAGACCCAGGACAGGGCTCACAGATACGCAGTATTTT

d_gene: .
abundance: .
v_gene: TRBV5-1
j_gene: TRBJ2-3
CDR3aa: CASSLELATDTQYF
CDR3nt: TGCGCCAGCAGCTTGGAACTAGCCACAGATACGCAGTATTTT

d_gene: .
abundance: few
v_gene: TRBV12-3/TRBV12-4
j_gene: TRBJ1-5
CDR3aa: CASTRNSNQPQHF
CDR3nt: TGTGCCAGCACGCGGAATAGCAATCAGCCCCAGCATTTT

d_gene: .
abundance: .
v_gene: TRBV4-2
j_gene: TRBJ1-1
CDR3aa: CASSQIFTNTEAFF
CDR3nt: TGTGCCAGCAGCCAAATATTTACGAACACTGAAGCTTTCTTT

d_gene: .
abundance: few
v_gene: TRBV4-3
j_gene: TRBJ2-7
CDR3aa: CASSQEGSFSSYEQYF
CDR3nt: TGCGCCAGCAGCCAAGAGGGCAGCTTTTCCTCCTACGAGCAGTACTTC

d_gene: .
abundance: many
v_gene: TRBV7-2
j_gene: TRBJ1-5
CDR3aa: CASSSRDQPQHF
CDR3nt: TGTGCCAGCAGCTCCCGGGACCAGCCCCAGCATTTT

d_gene: .
abundance: few
v_gene: TRBV6-2/TRBV6-3
j_gene: TRBJ2-1
CDR3aa: CASRPEGLGQFF
CDR3nt: TGTGCCAGCAGACCCGAGGGGCTTGGGCAGTTCTTC

d_gene: TRBD2
abundance: .
v_gene: TRBV6-6
j_gene: TRBJ2-7
CDR3aa: CASSSSQSGSSYEQYF
CDR3nt: TGTGCCAGCAGTTCCTCCCAAAGCGGGAGCTCCTACGAGCAGTACTTC

d_gene: .
abundance: .
v_gene: TRBV6-2/TRBV6-3
j_gene: TRBJ2-7
CDR3aa: CASSYSGLSPYEQYF
CDR3nt: TGTGCCAGCAGTTACTCCGGGCTTTCACCTTACGAGCAGTACTTC

d_gene: .
abundance: many
v_gene: TRBV7-3
j_gene: TRBJ2-1
CDR3aa: CASSFSGGSFSYNEQFF
CDR3nt: TGTGCCAGCAGCTTTTCGGGGGGCTCCTTCTCCTACAATGAGCAGTTCTTC

d_gene: .
abundance: .
v_gene: TRBV6-1
j_gene: TRBJ2-1
CDR3aa: CASSHSVNNEQFF
CDR3nt: TGTGCCAGCAGTCACTCCGTGAACAATGAGCAGTTCTTC

d_gene: .
abundance: few
v_gene: TRBV4-1
j_gene: TRBJ2-3
CDR3aa: CASSQGGAIGTDTQYF
CDR3nt: TGCGCCAGCAGCCAAGGGGGAGCGATCGGCACAGATACGCAGTATTTT

d_gene: .
abundance: few
v_gene: TRBV10-3
j_gene: TRBJ2-7
CDR3aa: CAISDLGPQNVYEQYF
CDR3nt: TGTGCCATCAGTGACCTAGGACCGCAGAACGTTTACGAGCAGTACTTC

d_gene: TRBD1
abundance: .
v_gene: TRBV20-1
j_gene: TRBJ1-6
CDR3aa: CSARGQYYNSPLHF
CDR3nt: TGCAGTGCTAGGGGACAGTACTATAATTCACCCCTCCACTTT

d_gene: .
abundance: few
v_gene: TRBV7-8
j_gene: TRBJ1-2
CDR3aa: CASSKGTILGGGYTF
CDR3nt: TGTGCCAGCAGCAAAGGGACAATACTGGGTGGTGGCTACACCTTC

d_gene: .
abundance: many
v_gene: TRBV7-8
j_gene: TRBJ1-1
CDR3aa: CASSLAWGGTNTEAFF
CDR3nt: TGTGCCAGCAGCTTAGCGTGGGGAGGGACTAACACTGAAGCTTTCTTT

d_gene: .
abundance: few
v_gene: TRBV6-1
j_gene: TRBJ1-3
CDR3aa: CASSENSGNTIYF
CDR3nt: TGTGCCAGCAGTGAAAACTCTGGAAACACCATATATTTT

d_gene: TRBD1
abundance: few
v_gene: TRBV29-1
j_gene: TRBJ2-3
CDR3aa: CSVQGAGGGRTDTQYF
CDR3nt: TGCAGCGTCCAGGGGGCAGGGGGCGGAAGGACAGATACGCAGTATTTT

d_gene: TRBD1
abundance: many
v_gene: TRBV2
j_gene: TRBJ2-1
CDR3aa: CASTYPGQGLANEQFF
CDR3nt: TGTGCCAGCACATATCCGGGACAGGGGCTTGCAAATGAGCAGTTCTTC

d_gene: .
abundance: many
v_gene: TRBV7-2
j_gene: TRBJ1-2
CDR3aa: CASSLEPGAYGYTF
CDR3nt: TGTGCCAGCAGCTTAGAACCAGGGGCCTATGGCTACACCTTC

d_gene: .
abundance: .
v_gene: TRBV14
j_gene: TRBJ2-7
CDR3aa: CASSQDLSSYEQYF
CDR3nt: TGTGCCAGCAGCCAAGACCTGAGCTCCTACGAGCAGTACTTC

d_gene: TRBD1
abundance: .
v_gene: TRBV6-2/TRBV6-3
j_gene: TRBJ2-1
CDR3aa: CDSRSGQALPLVNEQFF
CDR3nt: TGTGACAGCAGGTCGGGACAGGCACTTCCCTTGGTCAATGAGCAGTTCTTC

d_gene: .
abundance: .
v_gene: TRBV5-1
j_gene: TRBJ1-4
CDR3aa: CASSLEIGEKLFF
CDR3nt: TGCGCCAGCAGCTTGGAGATAGGTGAAAAACTGTTTTTT

d_gene: TRBD1
abundance: .
v_gene: TRBV11-1
j_gene: TRBJ1-2
CDR3aa: CASSRRTGAARIDGYTF
CDR3nt: TGTGCCAGCAGTCGCCGGACAGGGGCAGCGAGAATCGATGGCTACACCTTC

d_gene: .
abundance: many
v_gene: TRBV7-2
j_gene: TRBJ1-5
CDR3aa: CASSFRSNQPQHF
CDR3nt: TGTGCCAGCAGCTTTCGGAGCAATCAGCCCCAGCATTTT

d_gene: TRBD1
abundance: .
v_gene: TRBV7-2
j_gene: TRBJ2-3
CDR3aa: CASRLPGTGRTDTQYF
CDR3nt: TGTGCCAGCAGACTCCCCGGGACAGGGCGCACAGATACGCAGTATTTT